This T cell receptor (beta chain) was recovered during a study of blood T cell repertoires in COVID-19. Background on the study: T cells, B-cell-depleted T cells, or PBMCs supplied cDNA or gDNA.

Authors' processing steps: Quantification of nucleated cells was approximated via reference gene primer amplification. The repertoire was sequenced with immunoSEQ multiplex PCR; TCRdb's copy has only in-frame clones and lacks some. D and trimming come from the DNA, and the V and J calls and clone size come from that table. Seen here are tens of thousands of clones, around 90% observed once, and the top ten hold over 4%. V shed 4 bases, J shed 4 bases, and the junction held 3 bases outside the gene matches. The CDR3 consists of 15 residues. CDR1 and CDR2 from the germline V gene are SNHLY and FYNNEI. The chain couples TRBV2 to TRBJ2-3; 12 nucleotides agree with TRBD2. The clonotype comes from an elderly woman with active or convalescent COVID-19. Material for sequencing was peripheral blood. The CDR3 DNA is TGTGCCAGCAGTGGGACTAGCGGGGCTCCAGATACGCAGTATTTT. Protein: CASSGTSGAPDTQYF.